What follows are 17 T cell receptor beta chains derived from one specimen sequenced in a study of blood T cell repertoires in COVID-19. TCRdb's table, derived via immunoSEQ multiplex PCR, lists solely in-frame clones and lacks some. This table holds fewer than 250,000 clones, around 80% found once. Sequenced sample: peripheral blood. The source is a woman of 80 years or more with acute or convalescent COVID-19.

The chain recombines TRBV7-6 with TRBJ2-1; 7 bases fit TRBD1. This CDR3 has 16 residues. V lost 5 bases to trimming and J lost 0 bases; unmatched junction nucleotides: 7. The germline CDR1 and CDR2 sequences are SGHVS and FNYEAQ. The CDR3 DNA reads TGTGCCAGCAGCCCGCAGGGGGTGATCTCCTACAATGAGCAGTTCTTC. Translated: CASSPQGVISYNEQFF.

This clone was seen once. The chain couples TRBV7-2 to TRBJ2-1; TRBD2 matches 8 bases. The CDR3 runs to 16 residues. Per the germline V gene, CDR1 is SGHTA and CDR2 is FQGNSA. With 1 base clipped from V and 7 bases from J, the junction kept 9 bases outside the gene matches. In nucleotides, the CDR3 is TGTGCCAGCAGCTTAGAGGGAGCGGGAGCAGAAAATGAGCAGTTCTTC. Translation gives CASSLEGAGAENEQFF. Supplemented by reference TRBV7-2 and TRBJ2-1, the full variable domain reads GAGVSQSPSNKVTEKGKDVELRCDPISGHTALYWYRQSLGQGLEFLIYFQGNSAPDKSGLPSDRFSAERTGGSVSTLTIQRTQQEDSAVYLCASSLEGAGAENEQFFGPGTRLTVL.

This clone was recorded once. The chain links TRBV6-6 to TRBJ2-2; 10 positions match TRBD2. Germline-derived CDR1 and CDR2 are MNHNY and SVGAGI (reference sequence). The junction had 7 bases not matched to a gene; V was cut back by 5 bases and J by 1 base. The CDR3 is 17 residues long. CDR3 bases: TGTGCCAGCAGTCGACGGACTAGCGGCCTGAACACCGGGGAGCTGTTTTTT. Translation gives CASSRRTSGLNTGELFF.

In DNA, the CDR3 is TGCAGCGGCTGGCACGGGACTCGGGGCTACACCTTC. Its protein product is CSGWHGTRGYTF. The chain couples TRBV29-1 to TRBJ1-2; D may be TRBD1 (5 bases). The V end lost 7 bases, the J end lost 8 bases, and 17 bases lay between the germline ends. The CDR3 has 12 residues. Germline lookup yields CDR1 SQVTM and CDR2 ANQGSEA. The variable domain in full, with the rest retrieved from reference TRBV29-1 and TRBJ1-2, is SAVISQKPSRDICQRGTSLTIQCQVDSQVTMMFWYRQQPGQSLTLIATANQGSEATYESGFVIDKFPISRPNLTFSTLTVSNMSPEDSSIYLCSGWHGTRGYTFGSGTRLTVV.

The rearrangement uses TRBV18 and TRBJ2-7, with D possibly matching TRBD1 (6 bases). V was shortened by 6 bases and J by 7 bases, with 19 bases between the two germline ends. Germline-derived CDR1 and CDR2 are KGHSH and LQKENI. There are 14 residues in the CDR3. Here the CDR3 reads CASSPGTPNLEQYF. In nucleotides, the CDR3 is TGTGCCAGCTCCCCCGGGACACCCAACCTAGAGCAGTACTTC.

The chain uses TRBV5-6 and TRBJ1-6, with D uncertain. The germline V gene has CDR1 SGHDT and CDR2 YYEEEE. The CDR3 has 15 residues. The V and J ends lost 4 bases and 0 bases respectively, with 8 bases between them. The CDR3 loop is CASSPLSSYNSPLHF. The CDR3 DNA sequence: TGTGCCAGCAGCCCTCTGAGCTCCTATAATTCACCCCTCCACTTT.

The J gene is TRBJ1-2, the V gene TRBV6-2 or TRBV6-3; TRBD1 aligns across 8 bases. Germline V gene sequence: CDR1 MNHEY, CDR2 SVGEGT. There are 16 residues in the CDR3. V lost 5 bases, J lost 5 bases, and 13 bases stayed unmatched. The CDR3 reads CASSNGPGGKGYGYTF. CDR3 DNA sequence: TGTGCCAGCAGTAACGGGCCAGGGGGCAAGGGATATGGCTACACCTTC.

The genes are TRBV7-3 and TRBJ2-2; D perhaps matches TRBD2 (6 bases). The CDR3 has 14 amino acids. From germline, CDR1 is SGHTA and CDR2 FQGTGA. Deletions cut 5 bases from V and 6 bases from J, with 13 bases between. The CDR3 DNA is TGTGCCAGCAGCCCTAATGGGGAGGCCGGGGAGCTGTTTTTT. Translation gives CASSPNGEAGELFF.

This clone has just a few counts. The rearrangement uses TRBV3-1 (or the pseudogene TRBV3-2) and TRBJ1-1, with 8 bases identical to TRBD1. Germline V gene sequence: CDR1 LGHDT, CDR2 YNNKEL (reference sequence). Trimming at V came to 1 base and at J to 5 bases, leaving 12 bases not matched to a gene. The CDR3 sequence is 17 residues long. The DNA for the CDR3 is TGTGCCAGCAGCCAAGTTTGGTCGGCAGGGGGCGCGACTGAAGCTTTCTTT. This translates into CASSQVWSAGGATEAFF.

The chain's CDR3 is CASSQPGSASEQFF. CDR3 sequence (DNA): TGTGCCAGCAGTCAACCGGGGAGTGCATCCGAGCAGTTCTTC. This rearrangement joins TRBV6-2 or TRBV6-3 to TRBJ2-1, with D possibly matching TRBD2 (5 bases). Germline assignment: CDR1 MNHEY and CDR2 SVGEGT. The CDR3 sequence is 14 residues long. V shed 5 bases and J shed 10 bases, with 18 bases lying between them.

The chain employs TRBV7-8 and TRBJ2-7; tentative D call: TRBD2 (5 bases). Trimming stripped 7 bases from V and 2 bases from J, with 15 bases between. CDR3 length equals 14 residues. Germline values: CDR1 SGHVS, CDR2 FQNEAQ. The CDR3 here is CASTPGILAYEQYF. The CDR3 DNA is TGTGCCAGCACCCCCGGGATTCTGGCCTACGAGCAGTACTTC. The entire variable domain, with the rest obtained from reference TRBV7-8 and TRBJ2-7, is as follows: GAGVSQSPRYKVAKRGQDVALRCDPISGHVSLFWYQQALGQGPEFLTYFQNEAQLDKSGLPSDRFFAERPEGSVSTLKIQRTQQEDSAVYLCASTPGILAYEQYFGPGTRLTVT.

This clone was counted once. This chain connects TRBV28 to TRBJ2-7; 9 positions agree with TRBD1. Germline V gene sequence: CDR1 MDHEN, CDR2 SYDVKM. The V gene end was trimmed by 7 bases and the J gene end by 3 bases; junction bases not matched to a gene: 7. The CDR3 has 14 amino acids. The CDR3 DNA is TGTGCCAGCAAGCCGGGACAGGGACACTACGAGCAGTACTTC. Amino acids: CASKPGQGHYEQYF.

V is TRBV6-5 and J is TRBJ1-5, with 7 bases identical to TRBD1. The CDR3 has 13 residues. V was clipped by 6 bases and J by 4 bases; unmatched bases: 3. The germline gives CDR1 MNHEY, CDR2 SVGAGI. The CDR3 protein is CASSRGQNQPQHF. DNA for the CDR3: TGTGCCAGCAGCCGGGGACAGAATCAGCCCCAGCATTTT.

For the CDR3, the DNA is TGTGCCAGCAGATTGGACAGGTTCTACGAGCAGTACTTC. Protein sequence: CASRLDRFYEQYF. The chain recombines TRBV6-5 with TRBJ2-7, with 7 bases identical to TRBD1. CDR3 length: 13 amino acids. Germline-derived CDR1 and CDR2 are MNHEY and SVGAGI. The junction had 5 bases not matched to a gene; V was cut back by 6 bases and J by 3 bases.

In regard to this clone: At one end the junction does not follow the germline gene, possibly because of a read error. The chain recombines TRBV7-7 with TRBJ2-3, with 9 bases that match TRBD2. The CDR3 has 18 residues. Germline V gives CDR1 SSHAT, CDR2 FNYEAQ (reference sequence). The CDR3 protein is CASSFKKTRTSDWDTQYF. The CDR3 DNA follows: TGTGCTAGCAGCTTCAAGAAAACCCGGACTAGCGACTGGGATACGCAGTATTTT. Based on the CDR3 plus reference TRBV7-7 and TRBJ2-3, the full variable domain is GAGVSQSPRYKVTKRGQDVTLRCDPISSHATLYWYQQALGQGPEFLTYFNYEAQPDKSGLPSDRFSAERPEGSISTLTIQRTEQRDSAMYRCASSFKKTRTSDWDTQYFGPGTRLTVL.

The chain recombines TRBV7-9 with TRBJ1-1; a weak D match, TRBD1 (6 bases). V dropped 5 bases and J dropped 2 bases, with 12 bases sitting between them. This CDR3 spans 14 amino acids. Germline CDR1 and CDR2: SEHNR and FQNEAQ (reference sequence). This chain's CDR3 is CASSPRGGNTEAFF. In nucleotides, the CDR3 is TGTGCCAGCAGCCCAAGGGGGGGTAACACTGAAGCTTTCTTT.

The chain is built from TRBV28 and TRBJ2-3; 8 nucleotides agree with TRBD2. The V segment lost 6 bases and the J segment 1 base; nucleotides outside the gene matches: 3. Looked up from germline, CDR1 is MDHEN and CDR2 is SYDVKM. The CDR3 has 14 residues. In nucleotides, the CDR3 is TGTGCCAGCAGCCCGACTAGCGGCACAGATACGCAGTATTTT. Amino acids: CASSPTSGTDTQYF.